This TCR beta chain was captured in a study of blood T cell repertoires in COVID-19. Study as a whole: Specimens from acute and convalescent COVID-19 originated in the United States, Italy and Spain.

The protocol was immunoSEQ multiplex PCR, while the TCRdb copy is restricted to in-frame clones and leaves out a portion. The sample carries 150,000 to 200,000 clones, around 82% recorded once. The CDR3 is made up of 14 amino acids. V dropped 7 bases and J dropped 7; count of bases not matched to a gene: 7. Per germline, CDR1 SGHVS and CDR2 FQNEAQ. The sample comprised peripheral blood. The clonotype was recovered from a woman aged 80 or older with acute or convalescent COVID-19. This rearrangement joins TRBV7-8 to TRBJ1-6; TRBD1 aligns across 7 bases. In DNA, the CDR3 is TGTGCCAGCACATCCGGGACAGAAAATTCACCCCTCCACTTT. It translates to CASTSGTENSPLHF.